The clone carrying this T cell receptor (beta chain) appeared many times. Its matching antigen is unknown. Amplifying from RNA transcripts, the study obtained TCR beta CDR3 regions. First-round RT-PCR relied on HTBI primers, and a second-round multiplex PCR came next. In TCRdb, the multiplex PCR reads were re-called with MiXCR into one record per CDR3 protein. The sample includes 680,000 or so distinct CDR3 sequences, 20% to 25% of them seen just once. The record originates from a study of Graves' ophthalmopathy and Graves' hyperthyroidism. Patients were excluded if they had other autoimmune diseases or uncontrolled infections, and likewise if pregnancy or lactation applied. What supplied the PBMCs was about 9.8 ml of fresh peripheral blood. Study results and limitations: The blood repertoire also included most expanded thyroid clonotypes above 0.001 frequency. Predictions made by the model for ophthalmopathy progression reached over 55% sensitivity and almost 75% specificity.

The CDR3 has 14 residues. Trimming pared 5 bases from V and 5 bases from J, leaving 13 bases between. Germline V lookup: CDR1 DFQATT, CDR2 SNEGSKA (reference sequence). The source is a woman under 30 with stable Graves' hyperthyroidism. Some clones in this sample may be carry-over from other donors' samples. The chain employs TRBV20-1 and TRBJ1-6; D may be TRBD1 (5 bases). Sequences were obtained from peripheral blood. For the CDR3, the DNA is TGCAGTGCTCCCGGGGACTGGAATAATTCACCCCTCCACTTT. The encoded protein is CSAPGDWNNSPLHF.